This record covers a single TCR beta chain. What it binds is not known. This sample is part of a study of T cell repertoires in cytomegalovirus infection. Germline V lookup: CDR1 SGHTS, CDR2 YDEGEE. Between the trimmed V and J ends, which lost 7 bases and 0 bases, there was a span of 18 bases. The CDR3 loop spans 16 amino acids. Study conclusions and caveats: HLA-C-restricted CMV clonotypes gave the most frequent clonotype in two of eight donors.

From the reads, TCRdb called clonotypes with MiXCR, one entry per CDR3 protein. The table has around 750,000 distinct CDR3 sequences, 32% seen once. This specimen consisted of cultured CD8+ T cells from PBMCs, obtained from culture after CMV antigen stimulation. This chain uses TRBV5-8 with TRBJ2-3; D is tentatively TRBD1 or TRBD2 (5 bases each). The TCR was taken from a human donor in good health (CMV status not recorded). Some clones in this sample may be carry-over from other donors' samples. CDR3 residues: CASQFEGLTSTDTQYF. The CDR3 DNA is TGTGCCAGCCAGTTTGAGGGGCTTACAAGCACAGATACGCAGTATTTT.